The source of this T cell receptor (beta chain) is a study of blood T cell repertoires in COVID-19. Clones were sequenced by immunoSEQ multiplex PCR, and TCRdb holds only the in-frame ones, with some missing. The table includes 200,000 to 300,000 clones, around 88% detected once. This CDR3 has 16 amino acids. Germline CDR1 SEHNR, CDR2 FQNEAQ (reference sequence). V shed 1 base and J shed 2 bases, with 11 bases lying between them. The sequence was collected from a woman aged 35 to 49 with acute COVID-19. The genes are TRBV7-9 and TRBJ2-2; D gene unclear. Sequencing used PBMCs or T cells enriched from blood (not recorded which). The chain's CDR3 is CASSLVRRPNTGELFF. The DNA of the CDR3 is TGTGCCAGCAGCTTAGTGCGGCGGCCAAACACCGGGGAGCTGTTTTTT.